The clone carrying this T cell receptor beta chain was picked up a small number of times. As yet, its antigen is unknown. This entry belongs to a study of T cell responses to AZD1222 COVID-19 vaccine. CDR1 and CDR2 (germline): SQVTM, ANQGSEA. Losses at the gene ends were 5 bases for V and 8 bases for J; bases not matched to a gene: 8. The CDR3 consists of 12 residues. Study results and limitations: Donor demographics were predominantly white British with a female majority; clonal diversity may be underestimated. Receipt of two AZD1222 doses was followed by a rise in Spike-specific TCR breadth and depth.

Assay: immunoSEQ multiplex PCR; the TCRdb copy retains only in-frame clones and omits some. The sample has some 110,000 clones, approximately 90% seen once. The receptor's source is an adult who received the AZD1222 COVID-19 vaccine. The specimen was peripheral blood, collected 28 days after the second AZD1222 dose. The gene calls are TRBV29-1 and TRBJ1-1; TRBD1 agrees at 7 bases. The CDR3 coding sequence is TGCAGCGTTTTCGGACAGGCGGGCGAAGCTTTCTTT. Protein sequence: CSVFGQAGEAFF.